This TCR beta chain was identified in a study of tissue T cells after allogeneic stem cell transplantation. Whole-study results and caveats: Anatomically similar tissues had similar TCR repertoires within each patient.

This table comes from immunoSEQ multiplex PCR, and its TCRdb copy is limited to in-frame clones, with some not included. The sample holds 6,000 to 9,500 clones, more than 60% seen once. J lost 2 bases, V lost 7 bases, and 7 bases had no gene match. The length of the CDR3 is 16 residues. CDR1 is WSHSY, CDR2 SAAADI, per germline. Points on this clone: Its antigen is not known.

The chain links TRBV10-2 to TRBJ2-2, with TRBD2 matching over 10 bases. The sample was skin, taken at autopsy. The clonotype was recovered from a male patient over 55 with steroid-refractory graft-versus-host disease after an allogeneic stem cell transplant. The graft donor may account for some of the T cells. CDR3 protein: CASTQRGGLNTGELFF. The DNA for the CDR3 is TGCGCCAGCACCCAGCGGGGGGGCTTAAACACCGGGGAGCTGTTTTTT.